Presented here are 23 T cell receptor beta chains from one specimen sequenced in a study of patients and donors after allogeneic stem cell transplantation. Using its own MiXCR run on the RT-PCR reads, TCRdb lists one record per CDR3 protein. Of tens of thousands of distinct CDR3 sequences in the sample, roughly 50% were seen once. Material for sequencing was blood, either unsorted or a sorted T cell fraction (not recorded which). These receptors all come from a human donor who was either an allogeneic HSCT recipient or a stem cell or donor lymphocyte infusion donor (not recorded which). It is not recorded whose cells these are; they may come from a transplant donor.

In its sample, this clonotype was seen a few times. The chain has TRBV5-1 and TRBJ1-1; the match to TRBD1 covers 7 bases. The CDR3 loop spans 14 amino acids. J was trimmed by 1 base and V by 2 bases; bases with no gene match: 2. CDR1 and CDR2 from the germline V gene are SGHRS and YFSETQ. CDR3 in amino acids: CASSFNRGNTEAFF. The CDR3 nucleotides read TGCGCCAGCAGCTTTAACAGGGGGAACACTGAAGCTTTCTTT.

The chain couples TRBV28 to TRBJ1-5, with D maybe TRBD1 (6 bases). Per germline, CDR1 MDHEN and CDR2 SYDVKM. The CDR3 extends over 16 amino acids. V was cut by 2 bases and J by 0 bases, with 11 bases left in between. Written as DNA, the CDR3 is TGTGCCAGCAGTTTAAGCGCAGGGGATAGCAATCAGCCCCAGCATTTT. It encodes CASSLSAGDSNQPQHF.

This clonotype was counted a few times. The chain carries TRBV4-1 and TRBJ1-2; 10 bases map to TRBD1. Germline assignment: CDR1 MGHRA and CDR2 YSYEKL. This CDR3 contains 15 residues. V gave up 0 bases and J gave up 8 bases; unmatched junction bases: 6. The CDR3 DNA is TGCGCCAGCAGCCAAGAGGAAGGGACAGGGGACGGCTACACCTTC. Amino acid sequence: CASSQEEGTGDGYTF.

The chain employs TRBV15 and TRBJ1-6; 10 bases match TRBD1. Germline V CDR1 and CDR2: LNHNV, YYDKDF (reference sequence). The CDR3 has 14 amino acids. V dropped 3 bases and J dropped 8; count of bases not matched to a gene: 1. This CDR3 is CATSSGQGDSPLHF. CDR3 DNA sequence: TGTGCCACCAGCAGCGGACAGGGGGATTCACCCCTCCACTTT.

The rearrangement joins TRBV12-3 or TRBV12-4 to TRBJ1-5; a possible D gene is TRBD1 (5 bases). The CDR3 is 14 residues long. V lost 5 bases to trimming and J lost 7 bases, with 15 bases between them. The CDR3 region is CASSPRVWVQPQHF. CDR3 sequence (DNA): TGTGCCAGCAGTCCCAGGGTGTGGGTGCAGCCCCAGCATTTT.

The chain joins TRBV19 to TRBJ1-1; the D is unclear. Germline V CDR1 and CDR2: LNHDA, SQIVND (reference sequence). V lost 11 bases and J lost 6, with 13 bases in between. CDR3 length: 11 amino acids. This chain's CDR3 is CACTGYAEAFF. The DNA for the CDR3 is TGTGCCTGCACGGGCTACGCTGAAGCTTTCTTT.

The rearrangement links TRBV14 to TRBJ1-1, with D possibly matching TRBD1 (5 bases). CDR3 length: 14 residues. The germline V gene has CDR1 SGHDN and CDR2 FVKESK. With 0 bases removed from V and 4 bases from J, the gap between germline ends came to 9 bases. The CDR3 loop reads CASSQDLTATEAFF. CDR3 nucleotides: TGTGCCAGCAGCCAAGATCTGACAGCCACTGAAGCTTTCTTT.

There are a few counts of this clonotype. The chain combines TRBV5-6 with TRBJ1-5; no clear D. The length of the CDR3 is 14 residues. V was clipped by 4 bases and J by 0 bases, with 8 bases between them. CDR1 and CDR2 from the germline V gene are SGHDT and YYEEEE. The CDR3 DNA reads TGTGCCAGCAGCATGGGGTTTAGCAATCAGCCCCAGCATTTT. Its translation: CASSMGFSNQPQHF.

The CDR3 DNA is TGTGCCAGCAGTTTGGTTTTTGGGCGACAGGGCCATGGCTACACCTTC. Residues: CASSLVFGRQGHGYTF. The V and J genes are TRBV12-3 or TRBV12-4 and TRBJ1-2; TRBD1 matches at 7 bases. The CDR3 runs 16 residues. Trimming at V came to 3 bases and at J to 6 bases, leaving 13 bases not matched to a gene.

The rearrangement links TRBV9 to TRBJ1-1; D remains unclear. Germline CDR1 is SGDLS and CDR2 is YYNGEE. The CDR3 runs 15 residues. V was trimmed by 1 base and J by 1 base, leaving 11 bases between them. The CDR3 loop is CASSVNPGANTEAFF. The CDR3 nucleotides are TGTGCCAGCAGCGTAAATCCGGGCGCGAACACTGAAGCTTTCTTT.

The count of this clonotype is one. Germline is not matched at one junction end, which may reflect a read error. The chain links TRBV27 to TRBJ1-1; D remains unclear. This CDR3 contains 14 residues. CDR1 MNHEY and CDR2 SMNVEV come from the germline V gene (reference sequence). CDR3 region: CASTLFGVNTEAFF. The DNA for the CDR3 is TGTGCCAGCACTTTATTTGGGGTGAACACTGAAGCTTTCTTT.

This clonotype was recorded once. This rearrangement joins TRBV3-1 to TRBJ2-7; possible D gene TRBD2, 6 bases. V was shortened by 2 bases and J by 0 bases, with 14 bases between the two germline ends. The CDR3 covers 16 residues. The germline gives CDR1 LGHDT, CDR2 YNNKEL (reference sequence). CDR3 in amino acids: CASSQTGTGLSYEQYF. For the CDR3, the DNA is TGTGCCAGCAGCCAAACTGGGACGGGACTCTCCTACGAGCAGTACTTC.

CDR3 sequence reads: CASSYYGGPETQYF. CDR3 coding DNA: TGTGCCAGCAGTTACTATGGGGGGCCGGAGACCCAGTACTTC. The chain carries TRBV6-5 and TRBJ2-5; either TRBD1 or TRBD2 may supply D (6 bases each). V was cut by 1 base and J by 5 bases, with 11 bases left in between. Germline values: CDR1 MNHEY, CDR2 SVGAGI. This CDR3 has 14 residues.

This chain uses TRBV6-2 or TRBV6-3 with TRBJ2-3; no reliable D call. The CDR3 length is 15 residues. Trimming removed 2 bases at V and 4 bases at J, with 13 bases between. From germline, CDR1 is MNHEY and CDR2 SVGEGT. The CDR3 nucleotides read TGTGCCAGCAGTTACCGAGGCGGTCCCGCAGATACGCAGTATTTT. Protein sequence: CASSYRGGPADTQYF.

The chain's CDR3 is CASSQGSGDYGYTF. The CDR3 DNA reads as TGCGCCAGCAGCCAAGGGTCAGGGGACTATGGCTACACCTTC. This rearrangement joins TRBV4-3 to TRBJ1-2; D possibly corresponds to TRBD1 (6 bases). Per germline, CDR1 LGHNA and CDR2 YSLEER. CDR3 length: 14 amino acids. Trimming pared 1 base from V and 3 bases from J, leaving 9 bases between.

The V gene is TRBV4-1, the J gene TRBJ2-1, with D unresolved. The V end lost 1 base, the J end lost 8 bases, and 12 bases lay between the germline ends. This CDR3 comprises 14 residues. Germline values: CDR1 MGHRA, CDR2 YSYEKL. The CDR3 DNA sequence: TGCGCCAGCAGCCAAGTGGTTAGGATCTATGAGCAGTTCTTC. This gives the protein CASSQVVRIYEQFF.

The chain joins TRBV6-2 or TRBV6-3 to TRBJ2-3; D could derive from TRBD1 or TRBD2 (5 bases each). Germline V gene sequence: CDR1 MNHEY, CDR2 SVGEGT. The CDR3 spans 15 residues. Trimming took off 5 bases at V and 0 bases at J, with 12 bases between the two ends. The CDR3 nucleotides are TGTGCCAGCAGTGACCACCGGGACAGCACAGATACGCAGTATTTT. It yields the protein CASSDHRDSTDTQYF.

The chain joins TRBV7-2 to TRBJ1-2; 8 bases are shared with TRBD1. The germline V gene encodes CDR1 SGHTA and CDR2 FQGNSA. The CDR3 has 15 amino acids. The J segment lost 7 bases and the V segment lost 2 bases, leaving 9 bases of the junction unmatched. As DNA, the CDR3 is TGTGCCAGCAGCTTAACAGCAGGGGGCATACCTGGCTACACCTTC. Its protein product is CASSLTAGGIPGYTF.

The V and J genes are TRBV6-2 or TRBV6-3 and TRBJ2-7, with a possible D match to TRBD2 (5 bases). V gave up 6 bases and J gave up 0 bases, with 12 bases separating them. Germline V gene lookup returns CDR1 MNHEY and CDR2 SVGEGT. The CDR3 runs 14 residues. The DNA of the CDR3 is TGTGCCAGCAGCTTAGTTCGGGGCTCCTACGAGCAGTACTTC. It codes for CASSLVRGSYEQYF.

This chain links TRBV5-5 with TRBJ1-1; D unclear. The CDR3 totals 14 residues. V was trimmed by 4 bases and J by 4 bases, leaving 14 bases between them. Germline CDR1 and CDR2: SGHKS and YYEKEE (reference sequence). The CDR3 reads CASSTLDSVTEAFF. CDR3 bases: TGTGCCAGCAGCACACTGGACTCGGTCACTGAAGCTTTCTTT.

There are a few counts of this clonotype. This sequence joins TRBV6-2 or TRBV6-3 and TRBJ2-5; D is unclear. Germline assignment: CDR1 MNHEY and CDR2 SVGEGT. The CDR3 is 17 residues long. V was clipped by 0 bases and J by 3 bases, with 17 bases between them. The CDR3 coding sequence is TGTGCCAGCAGTTACTCGAAGTATTCGCAGGCGGAAGAGACCCAGTACTTC. This sequence encodes CASSYSKYSQAEETQYF.

The chain recombines TRBV10-3 with TRBJ1-2; unclear D gene. Germline V gene data show CDR1 as ENHRY and CDR2 as SYGVKD. The CDR3 runs 12 residues. Trimming removed 5 bases from V and 2 bases from J, with 6 bases in between. The CDR3 DNA sequence: TGTGCCATCAGTTCAAGCAACTATGGCTACACCTTC. Protein product: CAISSSNYGYTF.

The chain employs TRBV20-1 and TRBJ1-1, with 8 bases matching TRBD1. The length of the CDR3 is 13 residues. Trimming took 3 bases from V and 5 from J; bases not matched to a gene: 5. Germline V gene sequence: CDR1 DFQATT, CDR2 SNEGSKA (reference sequence). CDR3 amino acids: CSARTRGHTEAFF. CDR3 bases: TGCAGTGCTAGGACCAGGGGGCATACTGAAGCTTTCTTT.